The rows below give T cell receptor beta chains drawn from one sample of a study of blood T cell repertoires in COVID-19. Profiled with immunoSEQ multiplex PCR; TCRdb holds only in-frame clones, not every one. Among under 450,000 clones listed, 70% to 85% were seen once. Sequencing was performed on peripheral blood. The source of these receptors is a human donor with acute or convalescent COVID-19. The donor label of this sample is uncertain. Both conserved end residues are part of each CDR3. A D gene is named only where the DNA matches it firmly. Size is omitted from some rows. Given values are once, few, many or a class for expanded clones.

TRBJ1-1 | - | TRBV27 | - | TGTGCCAGCAGTTTGGGGGGTCGTGGTGAAGCTTTCTTT | CASSLGGRGEAFF
TRBJ2-3 | - | TRBV7-6 | - | TGTGCCAGCAGCTTAGGGGAGGCAACTAGCACAGATACGCAGTATTTT | CASSLGEATSTDTQYF
TRBJ2-7 | TRBD1 | TRBV29-1 | - | TGCAGCGTACGACAGGGGATCAACGAGCAGTACTTC | CSVRQGINEQYF
TRBJ2-7 | TRBD1 | TRBV18 | - | TGTGCCAGCTCCCCCGGGACAGGGTACGAGCAGTACTTC | CASSPGTGYEQYF
TRBJ2-3 | TRBD2 | TRBV25-1 | - | TGTGCCAGCAGTGAATCTAGCGGGACTACAGATACGCAGTATTTT | CASSESSGTTDTQYF
TRBJ1-2 | - | TRBV5-5 | once | TGTGCCAGCAGCTTGGATGTTCATGCCCTGCGCGGCTACACCTTC | CASSLDVHALRGYTF
TRBJ2-7 | TRBD1 | TRBV4-1 | once | TGCGCCAGCAGCCAAAGGGACAGGGGGTCCAATAATAATCGCTACGAGCAGTACTTC | CASSQRDRGSNNNRYEQYF
TRBJ2-3 | - | TRBV5-1 | - | TGCGCCAGCAGGGGCGGGGAAAGCACAGATACGCAGTATTTT | CASRGGESTDTQYF
TRBJ2-2 | TRBD2 | TRBV6-4 | - | TGTGCCAGCAAGACTAGCGGGGGGAGCACCGGGGAGCTGTTTTTT | CASKTSGGSTGELFF
TRBJ2-3 | - | TRBV23-1 | - | TGCGCCAGCAGTCAATCTGAGGTCCGATCCCAGCGAGATACGCAGTATTTT | CASSQSEVRSQRDTQYF
TRBJ2-3 | - | TRBV27 | - | TGTGCCACCGGGGAGGGGTTACAGGGCGGCACAGATACGCAGTATTTT | CATGEGLQGGTDTQYF
TRBJ1-2 | - | TRBV7-9 | - | TGTGCCAGCAGCTTCCCTGAGAGCGCCTCGGGTGGCTACACCTTC | CASSFPESASGGYTF
TRBJ1-2 | TRBD1 | TRBV5-4 | - | TGTGCCAGCAGCTTACGACAGGGGGATGGCTACACCTTC | CASSLRQGDGYTF
TRBJ2-7 | - | TRBV5-1 | - | TGCGCCAGCAGCTGGAGGGTTGAGTACGAGCAGTACTTC | CASSWRVEYEQYF
TRBJ1-1 | TRBD1 | TRBV19 | - | TGTGCCAGTAGTAACAGGGGGATGCACACTGAAGCTTTCTTT | CASSNRGMHTEAFF
TRBJ1-1 | - | TRBV18 | - | TGTGCCAGCTCACCACCGTGGCAGGGTGAAGCTTTCTTT | CASSPPWQGEAFF
TRBJ1-2 | - | TRBV3-1/TRBV3-2 | - | TGTGCCAGCAGCCAAGAAGCCGGCTACACCTTC | CASSQEAGYTF
TRBJ2-2 | TRBD2 | TRBV5-1 | - | TGCGCCAGCAGCTTAGGGACTAGCGGGGCTATAAACACCGGGGAGCTGTTTTTT | CASSLGTSGAINTGELFF
TRBJ2-2 | - | TRBV27 | - | TGTGCCAGCAGTCGTAAACCGGGACAGAACACCGGGGAGCTGTTTTTT | CASSRKPGQNTGELFF
TRBJ2-5 | TRBD1 | TRBV2 | - | TGTGCCGGAGATGAGGGGGCTCGGCAGGAGACCCAGTACTTC | CAGDEGARQETQYF
TRBJ1-5 | TRBD1 | TRBV30 | - | TGTGCCTGGAGTTCACAGGGGAATCAGCCCCAGCATTTT | CAWSSQGNQPQHF
TRBJ2-2 | - | TRBV20-1 | - | TGCAGTGCTAGGGAGGTCGGGGAGCTGTTTTTT | CSAREVGELFF
TRBJ2-4 | - | TRBV5-1 | - | TGCGCCAGCAGCTTTTCACAACCGACAGACATTCAGTACTTC | CASSFSQPTDIQYF
TRBJ2-2 | - | TRBV19 | - | TGTGCCAGTAGTATAGATCGGGGCACCGGGGAGCTGTTTTTT | CASSIDRGTGELFF
TRBJ2-6 | TRBD1 | TRBV5-1 | few | TGCGCCAGCAGATATTTTCCCCCTAGACAGGGGAGTGTATGGTCTGGGGCCAACGTCCTGACTTTC | CASRYFPPRQGSVWSGANVLTF
TRBJ1-1 | TRBD1 | TRBV6-1 | many | TGTGCCAGCAGTGACCCGGGACAGTACACTGAAGCTTTCTTT | CASSDPGQYTEAFF
TRBJ2-7 | TRBD1 | TRBV5-5 | - | TGTGCCAGCAGCCAACCGGGACAGGGGGCCTACGAGCAGTACTTC | CASSQPGQGAYEQYF
TRBJ2-3 | TRBD1 | TRBV18 | - | TGTGCCAGCTCACTACTACCGGGACAGGCAACAGATACGCAGTATTTT | CASSLLPGQATDTQYF
TRBJ2-3 | TRBD1 | TRBV18 | - | TGTGCCAGCTCACCACTGGACAGGGGGAGCACAGATACGCAGTATTTT | CASSPLDRGSTDTQYF
TRBJ1-3 | - | TRBV11-2 | - | TGTGCCAGCAGCTTAGGGTCGGAGGACACCATATATTTT | CASSLGSEDTIYF
TRBJ1-3 | TRBD1 | TRBV6-5 | few | TGTGCCAGCAGACAAAGGACAGGGGCTGGAAACACCATATATTTT | CASRQRTGAGNTIYF
TRBJ1-5 | - | TRBV2 | - | TGTGCCAGCAGTTCACAGGGATCGGGCAATCAGCCCCAGCATTTT | CASSSQGSGNQPQHF
TRBJ2-5 | - | TRBV11-2 | - | TGTGCCAGCAGCTTAGGATTAGGGGTGGGGCGGGAGACCCAGTACTTC | CASSLGLGVGRETQYF
TRBJ2-7 | - | TRBV19 | - | TGTGCCAGTAGTATAAATATTGGGACAATATCCTACGAGCAGTACTTC | CASSINIGTISYEQYF
TRBJ2-1 | - | TRBV20-1 | - | TGCAGTGCTAGTCCCCTCGATGAGCAGTTCTTC | CSASPLDEQFF
TRBJ2-2 | - | TRBV7-9 | - | TGTGCCAGCAGCTTATCGTCGACAGGGAACACCGGGGAGCTGTTTTTT | CASSLSSTGNTGELFF
TRBJ1-1 | - | TRBV6-5 | - | TGTGCCAGCAGGAGACAGGTTAGGACTGAAGCTTTCTTT | CASRRQVRTEAFF
TRBJ1-2 | - | TRBV7-9 | - | TGTGCCAGCAGCTACGCGGGGCCAGGAGTAGTTGGCTACACCTTC | CASSYAGPGVVGYTF
TRBJ1-1 | TRBD1 | TRBV30 | - | TGTGCCTACCTAGCCCGGGACAGGAGTTACACTGAAGCTTTCTTT | CAYLARDRSYTEAFF
TRBJ2-3 | TRBD1 | TRBV5-1 | - | TGCGCCAGCAGCTCGCCGCCGGGACAGGGTTTCACAGATACGCAGTATTTT | CASSSPPGQGFTDTQYF
TRBJ1-1 | - | TRBV6-5 | many | TGTGCCAGCGGCGACAGTGTGAACACTGAAGCTTTCTTT | CASGDSVNTEAFF
TRBJ2-7 | TRBD1 | TRBV14 | - | TGTGCCAGCAGCCGCGATTTACCGGGACAGGGCGGCGAGCAGTACTTC | CASSRDLPGQGGEQYF